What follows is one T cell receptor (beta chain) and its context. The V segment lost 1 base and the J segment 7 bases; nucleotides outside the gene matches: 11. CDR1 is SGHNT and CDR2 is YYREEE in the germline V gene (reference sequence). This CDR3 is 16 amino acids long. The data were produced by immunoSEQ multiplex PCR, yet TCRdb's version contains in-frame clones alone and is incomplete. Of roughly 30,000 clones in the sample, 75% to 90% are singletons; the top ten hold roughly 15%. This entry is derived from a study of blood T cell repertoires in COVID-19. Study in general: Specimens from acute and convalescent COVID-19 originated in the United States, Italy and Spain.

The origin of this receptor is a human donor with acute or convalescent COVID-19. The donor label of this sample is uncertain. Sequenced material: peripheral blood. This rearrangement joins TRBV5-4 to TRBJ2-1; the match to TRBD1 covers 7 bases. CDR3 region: CASSLKLGTDENEQFF. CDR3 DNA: TGTGCCAGCAGCTTGAAGCTTGGGACAGACGAAAATGAGCAGTTCTTC.